This TCR beta chain appears in the sequencing data of a study of CD8 T cells in Susac syndrome. Study-wide results and limits: That the number of individuals in its TCR sequencing and HLA analysis was relatively small was acknowledged by the study.

With respect to this clonotype: The antigen is unknown.

The CDR3 has 13 amino acids. V shed 5 bases and J shed 0 bases, with 6 bases lying between them. Germline loops: CDR1 SGHRS, CDR2 YFSETQ. Random hexamers served to reverse transcribe roughly 0.5 to 1 ug RNA. TCRdb passed the immunoSEQ multiplex PCR reads through MiXCR, listing each CDR3 protein once. In the table there are about 130,000 distinct CDR3 sequences, around 94% of which are singletons. This rearrangement joins TRBV5-1 to TRBJ1-5; D remains unclear. The receptor comes from a human donor with multiple sclerosis. The sequenced sample consisted of CD4+ T cells from PBMCs. DNA of the CDR3: TGCGCCAGCAGGACTGATAGCAATCAGCCCCAGCATTTT. It translates to CASRTDSNQPQHF.